Sequencing of this T cell receptor (beta chain) was carried out in a study of blood T cell repertoires in COVID-19 (dated by TCRdb to the early 2020s). Study-level background: Samples covering the acute and convalescent phases of COVID-19 were provided by collaborators in the United States, Italy and Spain. The material from the prospective study consisted of cDNA or gDNA derived from T cells, B-cell-depleted T cells, or PBMCs. Deeply sampled blood TCRbeta repertoires from subjects exposed to, actively infected with, or recovered from COVID-19 were included in the dataset. A freely available public database, intended as a resource for researchers studying the immune response to SARS-CoV-2, is where the repertoires were released. The samples were drawn from two sources: the first 160 participants of the ongoing ImmuneRACE study, and some 1,300 subjects contributed by 6 global collaborators. The sample metadata nearly always contained a de-identified subject ID, COVID-19 status, age in years and sex. Where HLA class I and class II types were available, the types were taken from metadata supplied by the sample provider, not from assay-based typing. The research as a whole found: The amount of clinical and demographic metadata varied by source and participant and was provided uncurated.

Counted from cysteine to phenylalanine, this CDR3 has 15 amino acids. The read is trimmed to its CDR3 DNA, 45 bases read in frame from base 1. Trimming takes 4 bases off V and 3 bases off J; junction bases not matched to a gene: 8. The CDR1 and CDR2 encoded by the germline V gene are SGHAT and FQNNGV. The immunoSEQ Assay, a bias-controlled multiplex PCR, was used to amplify TCRbeta CDR3 regions from genomic DNA. The study's processing was this. Within the assay, amplification of reference gene primers was used to estimate how many nucleated cells each sample contained. Sequence reads were collapsed and filtered to measure the absolute abundance of every unique TCRbeta CDR3 rearrangement. For each sample, productive Simpson clonality was calculated by taking the square root of Simpson's diversity index across productive rearrangements. As stored in TCRdb, this immuneACCESS dataset retains in-frame rearrangements with V and J assigned. A fraction of the clones does not appear; measured against another copy, unresolved V genes explain less than half of the discrepancy, and the remainder lacks a known reason. The V and J calls and the clone size are those of that table, but D and trimming were determined from the DNA. Within this sample are a few hundred thousand clones, with 80% to 90% of them counted one time only. The ten top clones hold around 0.84% of the sample.

Worth noting for this clone: This receptor's antigen is unknown. The input lacks base qualities; no much larger clone sits a single base away.

The collaborating institutions used their own protocols to collect whole blood in K2EDTA tubes. Collaborator samples were shipped for TCRbeta analysis as frozen whole blood, isolated PBMCs, or DNA extracted from either sample type. The receptor chain draws on TRBV11-2 and TRBJ2-7; 8 bases in between match TRBD1. The sample was peripheral blood. The receptor was derived from a man under 40 with acute or convalescent COVID-19. The CDR3 protein: CASSSGQASVYEQYF. The DNA sequence reads TGTGCCAGCAGCTCGGGACAGGCCTCCGTCTACGAGCAGTACTTC.